These 25 T cell receptor beta chains originate from one sample sequenced in a study of patients and donors after allogeneic stem cell transplantation. TCRdb processed the RT-PCR reads anew with MiXCR; each CDR3 protein has one entry. The top ten clones hold 50% to 65% of a sample with fewer than 180,000 distinct CDR3 sequences, approximately 37% of them seen once. Sequencing was carried out using blood, either unsorted or a sorted T cell fraction (not recorded which). These receptors were taken from a human donor who was either an allogeneic HSCT recipient or a stem cell or donor lymphocyte infusion donor (not recorded which). It is not recorded whose cells these are; they may come from a transplant donor.

The chain joins TRBV12-3 or TRBV12-4 to TRBJ1-3; D not certain. V shed 5 bases and J shed 4 bases, with 9 bases lying between them. The CDR3 sequence is 13 residues long. The CDR3 sequence: CASSGGWGNTIYF. The CDR3 bases are TGTGCCAGCAGTGGCGGCTGGGGAAACACCATATATTTT.

This chain connects TRBV6-5 to TRBJ2-5; D is perhaps TRBD2 (6 bases). Trimming shortened V by 4 bases and J by 1 base, and 10 bases separated the two germline ends. There are 14 residues in the CDR3. Per the germline V gene, CDR1 is MNHEY and CDR2 is SVGAGI. CDR3 amino acids: CASSLPGAQETQYF. CDR3 in DNA: TGTGCCAGCAGTTTACCGGGAGCCCAAGAGACCCAGTACTTC.

This chain uses TRBV28 with TRBJ2-1, with D perhaps TRBD2 (6 bases). V dropped 4 bases and J dropped 0 bases, with 13 bases sitting between them. Germline CDR1 is MDHEN and CDR2 is SYDVKM. CDR3 length equals 16 residues. CDR3 amino acids: CASSSGGRPSYNEQFF. CDR3 DNA sequence: TGTGCCAGCAGTTCTGGAGGGCGCCCCTCCTACAATGAGCAGTTCTTC.

This clonotype was found once. The genes are TRBV3-1 and TRBJ2-5, with D uncertain. Per the germline V gene, CDR1 is LGHDT and CDR2 is YNNKEL (reference sequence). This CDR3 is 12 amino acids long. V lost 4 bases and J lost 2, with 5 bases in between. CDR3 loop: CASSPFQETQYF. The DNA of the CDR3 is TGTGCCAGCAGCCCATTTCAAGAGACCCAGTACTTC.

This clonotype was counted only a few times. The chain couples TRBV20-1 to TRBJ1-4, with D unclear. V was clipped by 5 bases and J by 7 bases, with 8 bases between them. Germline CDR1 reads DFQATT; CDR2 reads SNEGSKA (reference sequence). This CDR3 is built from 11 residues. The CDR3 coding sequence is TGCAGTGCTGGGGTGGGTGAAAAACTGTTTTTT. Translating gives CSAGVGEKLFF.

J is TRBJ2-3 and V is TRBV7-3; D is ambiguous. The V end lost 5 bases, the J end lost 2 bases, and 11 bases lay between the germline ends. Germline V CDR1 and CDR2: SGHTA, FQGTGA. The length of the CDR3 is 14 residues. The CDR3 here is CASSRAGTTDTQYF. CDR3 nucleotides: TGTGCCAGCAGCCGGGCAGGAACCACAGATACGCAGTATTTT.

CDR3 DNA sequence: TGCAGTGCTAGCAATCTCCGGGCAGCGAACACTGAAGCTTTCTTT. This gives the protein CSASNLRAANTEAFF. The J gene is TRBJ1-1, the V gene TRBV20-1; D unclear. This CDR3 region has 15 residues. CDR1 is DFQATT, CDR2 SNEGSKA, per germline (reference sequence). V was pared by 3 bases and J by 1 base, with 15 bases between.

The chain couples TRBV2 to TRBJ2-3; the match to TRBD2 covers 14 bases. Germline assignment: CDR1 SNHLY and CDR2 FYNNEI. This CDR3 has 17 residues. V shed 6 bases, J shed 4 bases, and the junction held 9 bases outside the gene matches. The CDR3 protein is CASSGTSGGRLADTQYF. In DNA, the CDR3 is TGTGCCAGCAGCGGGACTAGCGGGGGCCGACTTGCAGATACGCAGTATTTT.

This clonotype was seen just once. The chain combines TRBV5-1 with TRBJ2-1; D might be TRBD1 or TRBD2, each matching 5 bases. The CDR3 loop spans 12 amino acids. The V gene's germline CDR1 is SGHRS and CDR2 YFSETQ. V was clipped by 4 bases and J by 9 bases, with 11 bases between them. Here the CDR3 DNA reads TGCGCCAGCAGCAACGGGGCGGGTGAGCAGTTCTTC. This gives the protein CASSNGAGEQFF.

This clonotype showed up just a few times. CDR3 region: CSVGAPSGELFF. The CDR3 region has the DNA TGCAGCGTTGGGGCCCCTAGCGGGGAGCTGTTTTTT. V gene TRBV29-1 combines with J gene TRBJ2-2; no firm D call. Germline V gene lookup returns CDR1 SQVTM and CDR2 ANQGSEA. The CDR3 contains 12 residues. Trimming removed 4 bases at V and 7 bases at J, with 10 bases between.

J is TRBJ2-1 and V is TRBV12-3 or TRBV12-4, with D uncertain. V gave up 1 base and J gave up 4 bases, with 8 bases separating them. The CDR3 runs to 14 residues. The CDR3, as DNA: TGTGCCAGCAGTTTAGGGGTGGGATACAATGAGCAGTTCTTC. It is translated as CASSLGVGYNEQFF.

The V gene is TRBV3-1, the J gene TRBJ1-1; D unresolved. This CDR3 region has 13 residues. V dropped 1 base and J dropped 5 bases, with 8 bases sitting between them. CDR1 LGHDT and CDR2 YNNKEL come from the germline V gene (reference sequence). CDR3 region: CASSQVDGTEAFF. The CDR3 DNA reads as TGTGCCAGCAGCCAAGTTGATGGGACTGAAGCTTTCTTT. The variable domain in full, completed from reference TRBV3-1 and TRBJ1-1, reads DTAVSQTPKYLVTQMGNDKSIKCEQNLGHDTMYWYKQDSKKFLKIMFSYNNKELIINETVPNRFSPKSPDKAHLNLHINSLELGDSAVYFCASSQVDGTEAFFGQGTRLTVV.

The genes are TRBV6-1 and TRBJ2-1, with 7 bases matching TRBD1. Germline V CDR1 and CDR2: MNHNS, SASEGT. V lost 6 bases to trimming and J lost 1 base; unmatched junction nucleotides: 6. The CDR3 has 15 residues. CDR3 bases: TGTGCCAGCAGCATGACAGGGAAGTCCTACAATGAGCAGTTCTTC. Its translation: CASSMTGKSYNEQFF.

Many counts were recorded for this clonotype. The V call is TRBV12-3 or TRBV12-4, the J call TRBJ1-6, with D uncertain. Trimming removed 6 bases from V and 0 bases from J, with 6 bases in between. CDR3 size: 14 residues. The CDR3 region is CASSWGSYNSPLHF. The CDR3 DNA follows: TGTGCCAGCAGCTGGGGCTCCTATAATTCACCCCTCCACTTT.

The chain uses TRBV7-9 and TRBJ2-5; D is uncertain. This CDR3 contains 15 residues. Germline CDR1 and CDR2: SEHNR and FQNEAQ (reference sequence). The V and J ends lost 2 bases and 5 bases respectively, with 15 bases between them. The CDR3 DNA reads as TGTGCCAGCAGCTTATTGGACCGTCGCCCGGAGACCCAGTACTTC. Its protein product is CASSLLDRRPETQYF.

The rearrangement links TRBV10-3 to TRBJ2-7; 12 bases agree with TRBD2. J gave up 4 bases and V 0 bases, and 4 bases lay outside the gene matches. Germline V CDR1 and CDR2: ENHRY, SYGVKD. The CDR3 loop spans 16 amino acids. The CDR3 sequence is CAISESALAGGYEQYF. CDR3 coding DNA: TGTGCCATCAGTGAGTCAGCTCTAGCGGGGGGGTACGAGCAGTACTTC.

This clonotype was recorded a few times. V and J are TRBV27 and TRBJ1-6; perhaps TRBD1 as D (6 bases). V was cut by 2 bases and J by 8 bases, with 16 bases left in between. The CDR3 runs 16 residues. Germline V gives CDR1 MNHEY, CDR2 SMNVEV (reference sequence). The CDR3 loop reads CASSLIKQGWHSPLHF. The CDR3 DNA reads TGTGCCAGCAGTTTAATCAAGCAGGGGTGGCATTCACCCCTCCACTTT.

This clonotype has only a few counts. The rearrangement links TRBV6-2 or TRBV6-3 to TRBJ1-5; 9 positions match TRBD1. Germline V gives CDR1 MNHEY, CDR2 SVGEGT. The V and J ends lost 4 bases and 2 bases, in that order; junction bases with no gene match: 9. The CDR3 runs to 17 residues. The CDR3: CASSSNPTGGGNQPQHF. The CDR3 nucleotides are TGTGCCAGCAGTTCCAACCCGACAGGGGGAGGCAATCAGCCCCAGCATTTT.

This clonotype occurred once. V is TRBV5-1 and J is TRBJ2-7; 8 bases line up with TRBD1. Germline trimming cut 5 bases from V and 3 bases from J; bases unmatched to any gene: 7. The CDR3 loop spans 14 amino acids. Germline V gene lookup returns CDR1 SGHRS and CDR2 YFSETQ. The chain's CDR3 is CASSPTGQDYEQYV. The CDR3 bases are TGCGCCAGCAGTCCAACGGGACAGGACTACGAGCAGTACGTC.

This clonotype has only a few counts. The chain has TRBV5-6 and TRBJ1-5; D unclear. Looked up from germline, CDR1 is SGHDT and CDR2 is YYEEEE. V lost 1 base, J lost 3 bases, and 17 bases lay in between. CDR3 length equals 17 residues. The CDR3 DNA is TGTGCCAGCAGCTTGTATTTCGGGAGCTCAACCAATCAGCCCCAGCATTTT. It specifies CASSLYFGSSTNQPQHF. Complete variable domain (other parts from reference TRBV5-6 and TRBJ1-5): DAGVTQSPTHLIKTRGQQVTLRCSPKSGHDTVSWYQQALGQGPQFIFQYYEEEERQRGNFPDRFSGHQFPNYSSELNVNALLLGDSALYLCASSLYFGSSTNQPQHFGDGTRLSIL.

This chain uses TRBV28 with TRBJ2-7; 8 nucleotides match TRBD1. V gave up 6 bases and J gave up 7 bases; unmatched junction bases: 14. From germline, CDR1 is MDHEN and CDR2 SYDVKM. The CDR3 has 15 residues. The CDR3 spells CASRRIQGVGGEQYF. CDR3 bases: TGTGCCAGCAGACGAATACAGGGGGTTGGGGGAGAGCAGTACTTC. Combining the CDR3 with reference TRBV28 and TRBJ2-7 gives the whole variable domain DVKVTQSSRYLVKRTGEKVFLECVQDMDHENMFWYRQDPGLGLRLIYFSYDVKMKEKGDIPEGYSVSREKKERFSLILESASTNQTSMYLCASRRIQGVGGEQYFGPGTRLTVT.

This clonotype was seen a few times. This chain uses TRBV12-3 or TRBV12-4 with TRBJ2-1; TRBD1 agrees at 7 bases. This CDR3 comprises 13 residues. Losses at the gene ends were 3 bases for V and 8 bases for J; bases not matched to a gene: 4. The CDR3, as DNA: TGTGCCAGCAGTTTCGACAGGGTGCATGAGCAGTTCTTC. Its translation is CASSFDRVHEQFF.

The V and J genes are TRBV25-1 and TRBJ1-1; unclear D gene. The CDR3 has 15 amino acids. Germline V gene lookup returns CDR1 MGHDK and CDR2 SYGVNS. Trimming pared 4 bases from V and 8 bases from J, leaving 20 bases between. CDR3 sequence: CASSAGAGPGEEAFF. In nucleotides, the CDR3 is TGTGCCAGCAGTGCGGGCGCGGGTCCCGGGGAGGAAGCTTTCTTT.

This clonotype was seen more than once but under ten times. The V call is TRBV5-5, the J call TRBJ2-3; maybe TRBD2 (6 bases). CDR1 SGHKS and CDR2 YYEKEE come from the germline V gene (reference sequence). The CDR3 totals 15 residues. The V end lost 4 bases, the J end lost 4 bases, and 16 bases lay between the germline ends. The CDR3 DNA sequence: TGTGCCAGCAGCCGTGCGGGGTTTTCATCAGATACGCAGTATTTT. Translated: CASSRAGFSSDTQYF.

A few counts support this clonotype. The chain uses TRBV10-3 and TRBJ2-4; 9 bases match TRBD1. The CDR3 is made up of 14 amino acids. Germline V CDR1 and CDR2: ENHRY, SYGVKD. This CDR3 is CAAPLGQGLYIQYF. The CDR3 coding sequence is TGTGCTGCTCCTCTCGGACAGGGGTTATACATTCAGTACTTC.